This TCR beta chain stems from a study of blood T cell repertoires in COVID-19. Study summary: Spain, Italy and the United States supplied samples that represented acute and convalescent COVID-19. T cells, B-cell-depleted T cells, or PBMCs supplied cDNA or gDNA.

Per the study methods: Using reference gene primer amplification, nucleated cell counts were estimated. Here immunoSEQ multiplex PCR was the method, and the copy in TCRdb shows in-frame clones only, minus some. V, J and clone size are those of that table, while D and trimming were read from the DNA. The sample holds 220,000 or so clones, roughly 84% seen once. The junction had 5 bases not matched to a gene; V was cut back by 5 bases and J by 4 bases. The CDR3 is 14 amino acids. Germline CDR1 LGHDT, CDR2 YNNKEL (reference sequence). Only one count was recorded for this clone. This chain links TRBV3-1 (or the pseudogene TRBV3-2) with TRBJ2-1, with TRBD2 matching over 7 bases. This sequence was found in a woman younger than 45 who had recovered from COVID-19. The sequenced sample was peripheral blood. The CDR3 is CASSLSGIYNEQFF. CDR3 bases: TGTGCCAGCAGCTTGAGCGGGATTTACAATGAGCAGTTCTTC.